This TCR beta chain was recorded in a study of immune evolution from preneoplasia to lung adenocarcinoma. Study results and caveats: Normal lung had highest clonality; later lesions appeared denser, more diverse.

The data were produced by immunoSEQ multiplex PCR, yet TCRdb's version contains in-frame clones alone and is incomplete. In the table there are approximately 4,200 clones, around 80% of which are singletons. Comments on this clone: Its antigen is not identified.

Between the mid-2010s and the late 2010s, patients underwent resection in Japan or China. CDR1 is SEHNR, CDR2 FQNEAQ, per germline (reference sequence). The V and J ends lost 1 base and 7 bases respectively, with 7 bases between them. The length of the CDR3 is 13 residues. V is TRBV7-9 and J is TRBJ1-4; TRBD1 might be the D (5 bases). The receptor comes from a donor at least 70 years old with lung adenocarcinoma. Material for sequencing was FFPE adjacent normal lung tissue. Here the CDR3 reads CASSLVDSEKLFF. The CDR3 DNA follows: TGTGCCAGCAGCTTAGTCGACAGTGAAAAACTGTTTTTT.